Ten or more counts support the clone carrying this T cell receptor beta chain. What it binds is not known. The record originates from a study of early T cells in non-severe SARS-CoV-2 infection. Study-level information: The chains were unpaired, and the sequenced material was bulk RNA from unsorted whole blood.

Broader study findings: Private and CD4 specificities were missed by VDJdb matching, which favored anti-spike CD8 responses.

The CDR3 extends over 15 amino acids. Trimming removed 6 bases from V and 4 bases from J; junction bases left unmatched: 13. Germline CDR1 SGHRS, CDR2 YFSETQ. The protocol attached unique molecular identifiers to individual cDNA molecules. TCRdb reprocessed the 5' RACE reads with MiXCR, giving one entry per CDR3 protein. The repertoire holds under 55,000 distinct CDR3 sequences, with under 14% as singletons. The clonotype originates from an adult who was a healthcare worker with PCR-confirmed SARS-CoV-2 infection or an uninfected control (not recorded which). This chain connects TRBV5-1 to TRBJ2-7, with TRBD2 identical over 7 bases. Sequencing was done on a sample of whole blood. The CDR3 loop is CASNSLGGAGYEQYF. As DNA, the CDR3 is TGCGCCAGCAACTCTCTGGGGGGAGCGGGGTACGAGCAGTACTTC.